The 30 T cell receptor beta chains in this list originate from one sample, sequenced in a study of blood T cell repertoires in COVID-19. Repertoires were generated with immunoSEQ multiplex PCR, while TCRdb's copy carries only in-frame clones and drops some. Of about 670,000 clones listed, around 89% are singletons. Material: peripheral blood. The origin of the receptors is a woman younger than 30 with acute or convalescent COVID-19.

The gene calls are TRBV4-1 and TRBJ1-6; D gene unclear. V was pared by 4 bases and J by 10 bases, with 14 bases between. The CDR3 totals 14 residues. CDR1 and CDR2 from the germline V gene are MGHRA and YSYEKL. CDR3 sequence: CASSPPLHFSPLHF. The CDR3 DNA follows: TGCGCCAGCAGCCCGCCCCTTCACTTCTCACCCCTCCACTTT.

The chain recombines TRBV29-1 with TRBJ2-7, with D possibly matching TRBD1 (6 bases). V lost 5 bases and J lost 7, with 24 bases in between. CDR3 length: 15 amino acids. Germline V gene data show CDR1 as SQVTM and CDR2 as ANQGSEA. DNA for the CDR3: TGCAGCGTTCCTGGTTTTACAGGGAAGGGACCAGAGCAGTACTTC. It yields the protein CSVPGFTGKGPEQYF.

This clone was observed a single time. V is TRBV9 and J is TRBJ2-7; TRBD1 matches at 8 bases. This CDR3 is built from 14 residues. The germline CDR1 and CDR2 sequences are SGDLS and YYNGEE. V lost 5 bases to trimming and J lost 0 bases; unmatched junction nucleotides: 4. The CDR3 DNA sequence: TGTGCCAGCAGTACAGGGGGAAGCTCCTACGAGCAGTACTTC. Protein: CASSTGGSSYEQYF.

The rearrangement joins TRBV3-1 (or the pseudogene TRBV3-2) to TRBJ1-2; D is uncertain. Germline V gene lookup returns CDR1 LGHDT and CDR2 YNNKEL (reference sequence). This CDR3 has 13 residues. Trimming shortened V by 1 base and J by 5 bases, and 8 bases separated the two germline ends. Here the CDR3 reads CASSQGGMYGYTF. The CDR3 nucleotides read TGTGCCAGCAGCCAAGGAGGGATGTATGGCTACACCTTC.

The chain is built from TRBV7-2 and TRBJ2-2; possibly TRBD1 for D (6 bases). The CDR3 runs to 16 residues. Germline CDR1 reads SGHTA; CDR2 reads FQGNSA. V was pared by 0 bases and J by 5 bases, with 13 bases between. CDR3 in DNA: TGTGCCAGCAGCTTAGCGCAGTACAGGGTTACCGGGGAGCTGTTTTTT. Protein: CASSLAQYRVTGELFF.

The genes are TRBV5-6 and TRBJ2-7, with 8 bases matching TRBD1. With 5 bases clipped from V and 9 bases from J, the junction kept 16 bases outside the gene matches. The CDR3 has 15 amino acids. In germline, CDR1 is SGHDT, CDR2 YYEEEE. CDR3 protein: CASSETGTGFLRQYF. The CDR3 DNA follows: TGTGCCAGCAGTGAGACCGGGACAGGCTTTTTGAGGCAGTACTTC.

In regard to this clone: The sample holds other DNA sequences that translate to the same CDR3. The V gene is TRBV9, the J gene TRBJ2-2, with D possibly being TRBD2 (5 bases). Germline V gene sequence: CDR1 SGDLS, CDR2 YYNGEE. CDR3 length equals 15 residues. Trimming stripped 0 bases from V and 2 bases from J, with 8 bases between. CDR3 sequence reads: CASSVGLANTGELFF. The CDR3 DNA sequence: TGTGCCAGCAGCGTAGGCCTAGCAAACACCGGGGAGCTGTTTTTT. Using reference TRBV9 and TRBJ2-2 for the parts outside the CDR3, the full variable domain is DSGVTQTPKHLITATGQRVTLRCSPRSGDLSVYWYQQSLDQGLQFLIQYYNGEERAKGNILERFSAQQFPDLHSELNLSSLELGDSALYFCASSVGLANTGELFFGEGSRLTVL.

This sequence joins TRBV20-1 and TRBJ1-1, with D hard to call. The CDR3 totals 11 residues. Trimming removed 0 bases from V and 7 bases from J, with 6 bases in between. Germline V gene data show CDR1 as DFQATT and CDR2 as SNEGSKA (reference sequence). CDR3 in DNA: TGCAGTGCTAGAGATGAGGGTGAAGCTTTCTTT. Residues: CSARDEGEAFF.

The genes are TRBV2 and TRBJ1-2; D is unresolved. This CDR3 has 16 amino acids. Trimming removed 3 bases at V and 5 bases at J, with 19 bases between. Germline lookup yields CDR1 SNHLY and CDR2 FYNNEI. The CDR3 loop reads CASSDGRSPHFYGYTF. The CDR3 DNA reads as TGTGCCAGCAGTGACGGGAGGAGCCCACATTTTTATGGCTACACCTTC.

The chain recombines TRBV12-3 or TRBV12-4 with TRBJ2-3; D gene ambiguous. This CDR3 region has 13 residues. Trimming took off 5 bases at V and 5 bases at J, with 11 bases between the two ends. The CDR3 DNA reads as TGTGCCAGCAGTGAGGCCCAAGTAGATACGCAGTATTTT. This codes for CASSEAQVDTQYF.

The chain recombines TRBV29-1 with TRBJ1-1; 8 bases line up with TRBD1. This CDR3 region has 12 residues. V trimming: 7 bases; J trimming: 10 bases; junction bases outside the gene matches: 11. Looked up from germline, CDR1 is SQVTM and CDR2 is ANQGSEA. CDR3 sequence: CSAEDRVAPAFF. In DNA, the CDR3 is TGCAGCGCCGAGGACAGGGTGGCCCCAGCTTTCTTT.

Worth noting for this clone: In the same sample, other DNA sequences code for this CDR3. The V call is TRBV6-5, the J call TRBJ2-3, with TRBD1 identical over 9 bases. CDR1 is MNHEY, CDR2 SVGAGI, per germline. The CDR3 runs to 13 residues. J gave up 4 bases and V 6 bases, and 2 bases lay outside the gene matches. CDR3 DNA: TGTGCCAGCAGGAGGACAGGGGCAGATACGCAGTATTTT. It encodes CASRRTGADTQYF.

This chain joins TRBV4-1 and TRBJ1-1, with 8 bases matching TRBD1. The germline V gene encodes CDR1 MGHRA and CDR2 YSYEKL. The CDR3 extends over 14 amino acids. The V and J ends lost 5 bases and 6 bases, in that order; junction bases with no gene match: 8. CDR3 sequence: CASSLPGTGSEAFF. DNA for the CDR3: TGCGCCAGCAGCTTACCCGGGACAGGTTCTGAAGCTTTCTTT.

The chain joins TRBV7-6 to TRBJ1-1; maybe TRBD1 (5 bases). The germline V gene has CDR1 SGHVS and CDR2 FNYEAQ. Trimming removed 0 bases from V and 8 bases from J, with 10 bases in between. This CDR3 has 13 residues. CDR3 region: CASSLALRQEAFF. CDR3 nucleotides: TGTGCCAGCAGCTTAGCATTAAGACAGGAAGCTTTCTTT.

V usage is TRBV19 and J usage is TRBJ2-1, with 10 bases aligning to TRBD1. V lost 8 bases and J lost 4; bases outside the gene matches: 8. This CDR3 is built from 15 residues. Germline values: CDR1 LNHDA, CDR2 SQIVND (reference sequence). The CDR3 loop is CASEGRQGAYNEQFF. In nucleotides, the CDR3 is TGTGCCAGTGAGGGGAGACAGGGGGCATACAATGAGCAGTTCTTC.

This chain connects TRBV1 to TRBJ1-5; the table's TRBD1 call for D was not verified on the DNA. TRBV1 is marked as a pseudogene. This CDR3 region has 16 residues. Written as DNA, the CDR3 is TGCACCAGCAGGCCAGGGACAGACGATAGCAATCAGCCCCAGCATTTT. Translation gives CTSRPGTDDSNQPQHF.

The rearrangement links TRBV6-1 to TRBJ1-1; D possibly corresponds to TRBD1 (6 bases). V shed 0 bases and J shed 7 bases, with 18 bases lying between them. Germline values: CDR1 MNHNS, CDR2 SASEGT. The CDR3 loop spans 16 amino acids. Here the CDR3 DNA reads TGTGCCAGCAGTGAAGCGTTAGGCGGGGGCCCCCTTGAAGCTTTCTTT. Encoded protein: CASSEALGGGPLEAFF.

The rearrangement links TRBV11-3 to TRBJ1-2; D may be TRBD1 (5 bases). The CDR3 is made up of 14 amino acids. The V gene's germline CDR1 is SGHNT and CDR2 YENEEA. Trimming cost V 1 base and J 8 bases, with 14 bases left between them. The CDR3, as DNA: TGTGCCAGCAGCTTAGGTCCCGGGGGAGAAGGCTACACCTTC. It translates to CASSLGPGGEGYTF.

V gene TRBV9 combines with J gene TRBJ2-1; D is perhaps TRBD1 (5 bases). This CDR3 has 15 residues. The V gene's germline CDR1 is SGDLS and CDR2 YYNGEE. The germline V and J ends were trimmed by 4 bases and 4 bases, with 15 bases remaining between them. The CDR3, as DNA: TGTGCCAGCAGCCCCCGCGACAGAGAATACAATGAGCAGTTCTTC. Its protein is CASSPRDREYNEQFF.

This clone has a single count. The CDR3 spells CASRSYRDGGVEAFF. The CDR3 DNA reads TGTGCCAGCAGAAGCTACAGGGACGGCGGAGTTGAAGCTTTCTTT. V usage is TRBV6-5 and J usage is TRBJ1-1; D perhaps matches TRBD1 (6 bases). Trimming removed 6 bases at V and 7 bases at J, with 21 bases between. This CDR3 region has 15 residues. Germline CDR1 MNHEY, CDR2 SVGAGI.

The chain uses TRBV30 and TRBJ1-1; D is perhaps TRBD1 (5 bases). V lost 3 bases and J lost 5, with 13 bases in between. CDR3 length equals 13 residues. Germline-derived CDR1 and CDR2 are GTSNPN and SVGIG (reference sequence). Here the CDR3 reads CAWSPLRGTEAFF. DNA of the CDR3: TGTGCCTGGAGCCCACTACGGGGGACTGAAGCTTTCTTT.

V usage is TRBV18 and J usage is TRBJ1-1; D is ambiguous. V was shortened by 2 bases and J by 0 bases, with 7 bases between the two germline ends. Germline CDR1 reads KGHSH; CDR2 reads LQKENI. CDR3 length: 14 residues. CDR3 nucleotide sequence: TGTGCCAGCTCACCAGAATCTATGAACACTGAAGCTTTCTTT. This gives the protein CASSPESMNTEAFF.

V is TRBV21-1 and J is TRBJ1-5; TRBD1, the table's D call, lacks a check against the DNA. TRBV21-1 is a pseudogene locus. The CDR3 spans 16 residues. The CDR3 DNA sequence: TGTGCCAGCAGCAAAGTACAGCATTATAGCAATCAGCCCCAGCATTTT. This codes for CASSKVQHYSNQPQHF.

This clone was found a few times. The chain links TRBV6-5 to TRBJ1-1; perhaps TRBD1 as D (5 bases). The CDR3 extends over 12 amino acids. V lost 6 bases to trimming and J lost 5 bases, with 10 bases between them. Germline values: CDR1 MNHEY, CDR2 SVGAGI. The CDR3 DNA follows: TGTGCCAGCAGCATGGGGGGGACTGAAGCTTTCTTT. Protein product: CASSMGGTEAFF.

This clone was seen just once. A read error may produce the germline difference seen at one junction end. V gene TRBV2 combines with J gene TRBJ2-3, with D possibly TRBD2 on 5 matching bases. Germline lookup yields CDR1 SNHLY and CDR2 FYNNEI. CDR3 size: 15 residues. The CDR3 here is CVSSVGGLLEDTQYF. The CDR3 coding sequence is TGTGTCAGCAGTGTAGGCGGACTTCTTGAGGATACGCAGTATTTT.

V gene TRBV12-3 or TRBV12-4 combines with J gene TRBJ1-6; unclear D gene. The CDR3 has 13 amino acids. Trimming stripped 1 base from V and 9 bases from J, with 7 bases between. This CDR3 is CASSLGNGSPLHF. The CDR3 DNA sequence: TGTGCCAGCAGTTTAGGTAACGGTTCACCCCTCCACTTT.

This sequence joins TRBV21-1 and TRBJ1-3. TRBV21-1 is noted as a pseudogene. CDR3 size: 16 residues. CDR3 sequence: CASSKAGGGTGNTIYF. The CDR3 nucleotides are TGTGCCAGCAGCAAAGCCGGCGGGGGGACTGGAAACACCATATATTTT.

This chain connects TRBV6-5 to TRBJ2-7; the match to TRBD1 covers 9 bases. There are 15 residues in the CDR3. V trimming: 0 bases; J trimming: 3 bases; junction bases outside the gene matches: 3. Germline CDR1 MNHEY, CDR2 SVGAGI. CDR3 DNA: TGTGCCAGCAGTTACTCCGGGACAGGGATCTACGAGCAGTACTTC. It is translated as CASSYSGTGIYEQYF.

The rearrangement links TRBV4-3 to TRBJ1-2, with 8 bases identical to TRBD1. V lost 0 bases and J lost 3; bases outside the gene matches: 3. Germline values: CDR1 LGHNA, CDR2 YSLEER. This CDR3 comprises 15 residues. The CDR3 protein is CASSQEDRADYGYTF. The CDR3 DNA reads TGCGCCAGCAGCCAAGAGGACAGGGCCGACTATGGCTACACCTTC.

This clone was observed once. V and J are TRBV6-5 and TRBJ1-1, with TRBD1 identical over 8 bases. Trimming cost V 8 bases and J 1 base; bases outside gene matches: 6. CDR1 and CDR2 (germline): MNHEY, SVGAGI. The CDR3 spans 14 residues. CDR3 region: CASQWTGRNTEAFF. The CDR3 DNA follows: TGTGCCAGCCAATGGACAGGGAGGAACACTGAAGCTTTCTTT.